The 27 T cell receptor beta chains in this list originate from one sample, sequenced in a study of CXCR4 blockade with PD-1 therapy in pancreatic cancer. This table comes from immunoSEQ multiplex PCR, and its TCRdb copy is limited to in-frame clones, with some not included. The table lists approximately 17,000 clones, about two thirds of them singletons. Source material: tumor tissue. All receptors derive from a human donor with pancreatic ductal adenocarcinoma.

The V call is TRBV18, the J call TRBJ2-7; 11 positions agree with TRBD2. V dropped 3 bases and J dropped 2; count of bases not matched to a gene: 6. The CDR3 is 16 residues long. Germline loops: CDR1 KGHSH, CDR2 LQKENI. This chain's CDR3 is CASSPQTSGATYEQYF. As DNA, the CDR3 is TGTGCCAGCTCACCCCAGACTAGCGGGGCAACCTACGAGCAGTACTTC.

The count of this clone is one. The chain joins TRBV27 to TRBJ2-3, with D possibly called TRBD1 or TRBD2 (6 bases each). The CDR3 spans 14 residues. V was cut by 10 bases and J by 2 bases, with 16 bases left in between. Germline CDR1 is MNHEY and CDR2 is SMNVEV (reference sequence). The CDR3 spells CATKGGVNTDTQYF. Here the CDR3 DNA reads TGTGCCACCAAGGGGGGTGTGAACACAGATACGCAGTATTTT.

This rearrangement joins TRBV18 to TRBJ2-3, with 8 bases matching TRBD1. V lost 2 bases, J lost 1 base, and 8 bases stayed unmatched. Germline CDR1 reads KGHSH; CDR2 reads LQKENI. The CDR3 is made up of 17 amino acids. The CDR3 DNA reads TGTGCCAGCTCACCATCCGGGCCAGGGGGCGGCACAGATACGCAGTATTTT. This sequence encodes CASSPSGPGGGTDTQYF.

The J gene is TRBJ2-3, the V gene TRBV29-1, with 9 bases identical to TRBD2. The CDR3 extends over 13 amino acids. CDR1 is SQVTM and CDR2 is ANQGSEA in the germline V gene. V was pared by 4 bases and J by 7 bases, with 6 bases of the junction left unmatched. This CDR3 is CSVVASGKNTQYF. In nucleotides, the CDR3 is TGCAGCGTTGTGGCTAGCGGGAAAAATACGCAGTATTTT.

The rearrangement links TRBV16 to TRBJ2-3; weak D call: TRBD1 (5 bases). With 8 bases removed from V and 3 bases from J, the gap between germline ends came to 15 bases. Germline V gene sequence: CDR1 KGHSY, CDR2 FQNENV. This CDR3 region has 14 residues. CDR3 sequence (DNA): TGTGCCAGCCGCCTAGGGGTCTCGACAGATACGCAGTATTTT. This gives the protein CASRLGVSTDTQYF.

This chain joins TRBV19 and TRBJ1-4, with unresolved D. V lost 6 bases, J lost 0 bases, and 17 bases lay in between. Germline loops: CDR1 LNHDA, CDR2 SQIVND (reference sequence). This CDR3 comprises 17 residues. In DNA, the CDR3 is TGTGCCAGTAGCGCCCCGTGGAAGGACGCAACTAATGAAAAACTGTTTTTT. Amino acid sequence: CASSAPWKDATNEKLFF. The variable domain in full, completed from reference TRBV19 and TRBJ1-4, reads DGGITQSPKYLFRKEGQNVTLSCEQNLNHDAMYWYRQDPGQGLRLIYYSQIVNDFQKGDIAEGYSVSREKKESFPLTVTSAQKNPTAFYLCASSAPWKDATNEKLFFGSGTQLSVL.

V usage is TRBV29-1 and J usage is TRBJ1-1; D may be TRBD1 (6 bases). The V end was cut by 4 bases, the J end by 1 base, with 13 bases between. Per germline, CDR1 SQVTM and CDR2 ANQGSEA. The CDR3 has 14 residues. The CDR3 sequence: CSVAGHFQNTEAFF. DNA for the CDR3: TGCAGCGTTGCGGGACATTTCCAGAACACTGAAGCTTTCTTT.

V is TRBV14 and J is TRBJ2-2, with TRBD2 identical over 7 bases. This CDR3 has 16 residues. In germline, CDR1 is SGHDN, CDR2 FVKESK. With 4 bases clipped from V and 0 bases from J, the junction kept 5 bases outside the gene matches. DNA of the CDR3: TGTGCCAGCAGCCTATTAGCGGGTACGAACACCGGGGAGCTGTTTTTT. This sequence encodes CASSLLAGTNTGELFF.

For the CDR3, the DNA is TGTGCCAGCAGTTACTCCTGGACAACATACCAAGAGACCCAGTACTTC. Its translation: CASSYSWTTYQETQYF. V is TRBV6-8 and J is TRBJ2-5; TRBD1 might be the D (5 bases). V lost 0 bases and J 0 bases, leaving 11 bases between the germline ends. This CDR3 region has 16 residues. Germline V gene data show CDR1 as MNHGY and CDR2 as SAAAGT.

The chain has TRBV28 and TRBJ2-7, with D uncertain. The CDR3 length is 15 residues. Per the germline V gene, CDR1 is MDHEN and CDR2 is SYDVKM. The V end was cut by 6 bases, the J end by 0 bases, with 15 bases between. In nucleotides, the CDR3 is TGTGCCAGCAGCTCGTTTGGCGACCTCTCCTACGAGCAGTACTTC. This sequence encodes CASSSFGDLSYEQYF.

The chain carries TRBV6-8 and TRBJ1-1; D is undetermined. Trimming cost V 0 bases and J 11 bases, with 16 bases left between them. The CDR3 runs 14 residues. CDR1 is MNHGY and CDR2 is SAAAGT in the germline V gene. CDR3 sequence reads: CASSYSSGERQAFF. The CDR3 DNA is TGTGCCAGCAGTTACTCGTCTGGGGAGAGGCAGGCTTTCTTT.

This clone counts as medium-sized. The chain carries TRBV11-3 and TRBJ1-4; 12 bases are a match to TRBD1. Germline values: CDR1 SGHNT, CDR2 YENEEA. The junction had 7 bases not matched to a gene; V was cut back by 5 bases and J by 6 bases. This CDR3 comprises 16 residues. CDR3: CASSTGTGGADEKLFF. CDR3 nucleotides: TGTGCCAGCAGCACCGGGACAGGGGGCGCGGATGAAAAACTGTTTTTT.

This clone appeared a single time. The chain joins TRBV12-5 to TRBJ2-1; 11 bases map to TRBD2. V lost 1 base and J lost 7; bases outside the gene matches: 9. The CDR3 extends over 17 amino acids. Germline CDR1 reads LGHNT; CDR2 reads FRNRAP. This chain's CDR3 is CASGLDRLAGNGNEQFF. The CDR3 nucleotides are TGTGCTAGTGGTTTGGATAGACTAGCGGGGAATGGGAATGAGCAGTTCTTC. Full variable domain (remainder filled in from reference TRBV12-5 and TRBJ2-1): DARVTQTPRHKVTEMGQEVTMRCQPILGHNTVFWYRQTMMQGLELLAYFRNRAPLDDSGMPKDRFSAEMPDATLATLKIQPSEPRDSAVYFCASGLDRLAGNGNEQFFGPGTRLTVL.

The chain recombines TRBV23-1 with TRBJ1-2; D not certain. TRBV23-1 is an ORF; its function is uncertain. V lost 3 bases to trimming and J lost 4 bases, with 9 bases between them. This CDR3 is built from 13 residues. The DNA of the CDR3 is TGCGCCAGCAGTCAGGGGAACGGCTATGGCTACACCTTC. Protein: CASSQGNGYGYTF.

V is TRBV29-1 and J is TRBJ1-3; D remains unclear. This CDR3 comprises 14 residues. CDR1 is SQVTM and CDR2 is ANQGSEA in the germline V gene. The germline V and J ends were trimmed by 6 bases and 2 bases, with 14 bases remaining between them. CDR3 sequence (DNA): TGCAGCGTCCTGACTGGGATCGCTGGAAACACCATATATTTT. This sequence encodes CSVLTGIAGNTIYF. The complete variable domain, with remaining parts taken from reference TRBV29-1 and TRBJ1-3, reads SAVISQKPSRDICQRGTSLTIQCQVDSQVTMMFWYRQQPGQSLTLIATANQGSEATYESGFVIDKFPISRPNLTFSTLTVSNMSPEDSSIYLCSVLTGIAGNTIYFGEGSWLTVV.

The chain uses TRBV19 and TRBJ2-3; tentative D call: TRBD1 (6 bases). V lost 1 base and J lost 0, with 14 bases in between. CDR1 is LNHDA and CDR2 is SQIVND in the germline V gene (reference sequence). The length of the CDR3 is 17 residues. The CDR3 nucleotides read TGTGCCAGTAGTATAGTGATTGGACAGTACAGCACAGATACGCAGTATTTT. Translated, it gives CASSIVIGQYSTDTQYF.

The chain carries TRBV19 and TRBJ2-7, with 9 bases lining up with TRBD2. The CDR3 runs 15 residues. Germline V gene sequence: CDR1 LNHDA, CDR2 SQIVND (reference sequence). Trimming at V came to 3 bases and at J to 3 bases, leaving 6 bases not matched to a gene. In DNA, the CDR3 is TGTGCCAGTAGTATCTATAGCGGGAGTGGCTACGAGCAGTACTTC. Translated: CASSIYSGSGYEQYF.

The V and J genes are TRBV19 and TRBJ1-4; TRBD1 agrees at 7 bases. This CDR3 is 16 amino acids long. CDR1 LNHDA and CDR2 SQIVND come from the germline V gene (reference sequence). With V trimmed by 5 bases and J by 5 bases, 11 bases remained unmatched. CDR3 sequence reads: CASSLQPGQKNEKLFF. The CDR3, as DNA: TGTGCCAGTAGTCTCCAACCGGGACAGAAGAATGAAAAACTGTTTTTT.

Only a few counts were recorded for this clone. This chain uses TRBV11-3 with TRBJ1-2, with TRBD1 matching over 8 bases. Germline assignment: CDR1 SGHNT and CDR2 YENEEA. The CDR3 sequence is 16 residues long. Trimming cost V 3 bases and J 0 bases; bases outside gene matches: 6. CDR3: CASSFGTGSSNYGYTF. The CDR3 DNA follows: TGTGCCAGCAGCTTCGGGACAGGCTCCTCTAACTATGGCTACACCTTC.

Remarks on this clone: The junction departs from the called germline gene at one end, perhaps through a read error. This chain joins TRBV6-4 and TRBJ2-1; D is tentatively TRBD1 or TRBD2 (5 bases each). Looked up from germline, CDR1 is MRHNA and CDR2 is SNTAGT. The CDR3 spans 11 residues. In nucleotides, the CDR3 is TGTGCCAGCAGTCACTATGGGTTGGGACTCTTC. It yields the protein CASSHYGLGLF.

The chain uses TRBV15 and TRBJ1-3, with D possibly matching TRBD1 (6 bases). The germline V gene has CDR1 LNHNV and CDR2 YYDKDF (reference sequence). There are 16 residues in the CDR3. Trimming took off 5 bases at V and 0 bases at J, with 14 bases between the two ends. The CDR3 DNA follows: TGTGCCACCAGCGCCCGACAGGCCCGCTCTGGAAACACCATATATTTT. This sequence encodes CATSARQARSGNTIYF.

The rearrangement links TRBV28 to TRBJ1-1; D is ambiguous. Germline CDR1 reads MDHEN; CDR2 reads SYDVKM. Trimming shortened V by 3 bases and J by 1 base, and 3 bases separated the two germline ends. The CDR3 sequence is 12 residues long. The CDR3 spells CASSLGNTEAFF. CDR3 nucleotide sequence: TGTGCCAGCAGTTTGGGGAACACTGAAGCTTTCTTT. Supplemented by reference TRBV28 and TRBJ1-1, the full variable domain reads DVKVTQSSRYLVKRTGEKVFLECVQDMDHENMFWYRQDPGLGLRLIYFSYDVKMKEKGDIPEGYSVSREKKERFSLILESASTNQTSMYLCASSLGNTEAFFGQGTRLTVV.

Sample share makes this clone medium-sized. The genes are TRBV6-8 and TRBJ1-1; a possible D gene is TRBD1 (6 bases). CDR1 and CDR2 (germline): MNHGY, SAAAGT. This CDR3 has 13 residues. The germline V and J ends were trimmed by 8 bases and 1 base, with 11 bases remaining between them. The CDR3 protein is CASGRTANTEAFF. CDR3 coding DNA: TGTGCCAGCGGACGGACAGCGAACACTGAAGCTTTCTTT.

The CDR3 coding sequence is TGTGCCACCAGCACAGGGACAGGGGGCAACTATGGCTACACCTTC. Its protein product is CATSTGTGGNYGYTF. The chain combines TRBV15 with TRBJ1-2; 12 bases are a match to TRBD1. Germline V CDR1 and CDR2: LNHNV, YYDKDF (reference sequence). Trimming cost V 4 bases and J 2 bases; bases outside gene matches: 2. The CDR3 covers 15 residues.

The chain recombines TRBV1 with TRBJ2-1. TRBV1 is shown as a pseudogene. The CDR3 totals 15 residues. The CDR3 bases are TGCGCCAGCAGCCAAGGGGACGGGACCTACAATGAGCAGTTCTTC. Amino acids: CASSQGDGTYNEQFF.

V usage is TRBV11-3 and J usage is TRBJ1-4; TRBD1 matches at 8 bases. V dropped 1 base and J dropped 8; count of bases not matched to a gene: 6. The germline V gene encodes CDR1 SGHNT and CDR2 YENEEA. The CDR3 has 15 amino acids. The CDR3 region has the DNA TGTGCCAGCAGCTTAGTCTGGACAGGGAAGGAAAAACTGTTTTTT. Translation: CASSLVWTGKEKLFF.

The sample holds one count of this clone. CDR3 DNA sequence: TGTGCCAGCTCATCGGAGCGGGTCATGAACACTGAAGCTTTCTTT. It is translated as CASSSERVMNTEAFF. V gene TRBV18 combines with J gene TRBJ1-1; D unclear. The V end lost 5 bases, the J end lost 0 bases, and 13 bases lay between the germline ends. The CDR3 sequence is 15 residues long. The germline CDR1 and CDR2 sequences are KGHSH and LQKENI.